This TCR beta chain was profiled in a study of identical twins. Findings and limits, study-wide: The abundant beta clonotypes from cord blood had fewer insertions, and memory repertoires had none of this. Out-of-frame alpha sequences that twins shared showed excess low generation probability.

Worth noting for this clonotype: Its antigen is as yet unknown.

This CDR3 comprises 15 residues. The germline CDR1 and CDR2 sequences are MNHNS and SASEGT. Trimming took off 1 base at V and 0 bases at J, with 10 bases between the two ends. Unique molecular identifiers were present on cDNA, and template switching added a universal primer site. TCRdb recomputed calls from the 5' RACE reads with MiXCR, one row per CDR3 protein. The sample holds some 330,000 distinct CDR3 sequences; 7% to 9.5% are singletons and the top ten take under 10%. Sequenced: naive T cells sorted from blood. This clonotype originated in a woman aged 45-65 years in good health. The chain joins TRBV6-1 to TRBJ2-7; TRBD2 is a possible D gene (5 bases). CDR3 amino acids: CASSEGFGVSYEQYF. In DNA form, the CDR3 reads TGTGCCAGCAGTGAAGGTTTCGGGGTCTCCTACGAGCAGTACTTC.